This is a list of T cell receptor beta chains from one sample in a study of cytomegalovirus exposure and HLA in healthy donors. The method was immunoSEQ multiplex PCR; TCRdb's version includes in-frame clones alone and lacks a portion of them. The sample consists of approximately 140,000 clones, roughly 77% of them appearing once. Sequencing input: PBMCs. Source of these receptors: a human donor in good health. Each CDR3 is given with its conserved first and last residue. A D gene is named only where the DNA matches it firmly. Where a row states a size, it is once, few, many or the class of an expanded clone; other rows omit it.

v_gene	d_gene	abundance	j_gene	CDR3aa	CDR3nt
TRBV2	TRBD2	.	TRBJ2-7	CASRKGGSYEQYF	TGTGCCAGCAGGAAGGGAGGGTCCTACGAGCAGTACTTC
TRBV9	TRBD1	.	TRBJ2-2	CASRGQGWTGELFF	TGTGCCAGCAGAGGACAGGGGTGGACCGGGGAGCTGTTTTTT
TRBV6-6	.	.	TRBJ2-5	CASSYYGRLETQYF	TGTGCCAGCAGTTACTATGGGAGATTGGAGACCCAGTACTTC
TRBV4-1	TRBD2	.	TRBJ2-3	CASSAIGGAGADTQYF	TGCGCCAGCAGCGCCATCGGGGGGGCTGGCGCAGATACGCAGTATTTT
TRBV27	.	.	TRBJ2-7	CASSLRGRYEQYF	TGTGCCAGCAGTCTCAGGGGGAGGTACGAGCAGTACTTC
TRBV30	.	.	TRBJ2-5	CAWNRGTSEEETQYF	TGTGCCTGGAACCGCGGGACTTCCGAGGAAGAGACCCAGTACTTC
TRBV2	TRBD1	few	TRBJ1-5	CASTLDRGNRQPQHF	TGTGCCAGCACCCTCGACAGGGGGAATAGGCAGCCCCAGCATTTT
TRBV19	.	.	TRBJ2-7	CASSWDTTYEQYF	TGTGCCAGTAGTTGGGACACTACCTACGAGCAGTACTTC
TRBV6-5	TRBD2	.	TRBJ2-5	CASSGLDQETQYF	TGTGCCAGCAGCGGACTAGACCAAGAGACCCAGTACTTC
TRBV5-6	TRBD1	few	TRBJ1-1	CASSLAQGVMNTEAFF	TGTGCCAGCAGCTTGGCTCAGGGGGTTATGAACACTGAAGCTTTCTTT
TRBV28	TRBD1	.	TRBJ1-5	CASSFLTGGAGQPQHF	TGTGCCAGCAGTTTTCTGACAGGGGGCGCGGGGCAGCCCCAGCATTTT
TRBV19	.	.	TRBJ1-6	CASSIGASSYNSPLHF	TGTGCCAGTAGTATAGGGGCCAGCTCCTATAATTCACCCCTCCACTTT
TRBV19	TRBD2	few	TRBJ2-2	CASSSRAGVNTGELFF	TGTGCCAGTAGTTCCCGAGCGGGGGTGAACACCGGGGAGCTGTTTTTT
TRBV28	.	.	TRBJ2-7	CASRGYLRGTYEQYF	TGTGCCAGCAGGGGCTATTTGCGGGGTACCTACGAGCAGTACTTC
TRBV7-8	.	.	TRBJ1-2	CASSLDTNYTF	TGTGCCAGCAGCTTGGACACGAACTACACCTTC